This note documents a single T cell receptor (beta chain) sequence. What it binds is unknown. The data stem from a study of T cell responses to AZD1222 COVID-19 vaccine. CDR1 and CDR2 from the germline V gene are SEHNR and FQNEAQ (reference sequence). The CDR3 loop spans 15 amino acids. V was clipped by 5 bases and J by 0 bases, with 11 bases between them. Study findings and constraints: Donors were mostly white British, more females; clonal diversity possibly underestimated. All repertoire sampling was performed exclusively after the peak T cell response.

TCRdb's table, derived via immunoSEQ multiplex PCR, lists solely in-frame clones and lacks some. There are 120,000 or so clones in the sample; about 95% occur only once, and 2.5% to 3% lies in the top ten. The source of this sequence is an adult who received the AZD1222 COVID-19 vaccine. Source: peripheral blood, taken 28 days after the second AZD1222 dose. J is TRBJ2-1 and V is TRBV7-9; no firm D call. The CDR3 sequence is CASSVTRNSYNEQFF. As DNA, the CDR3 is TGTGCCAGCAGCGTAACCCGCAACTCCTACAATGAGCAGTTCTTC.